Given below is one T cell receptor (beta chain) in context. Antigen specificity is unknown. The CDR3 contains 15 residues. Looked up from germline, CDR1 is SGHNT and CDR2 is YYREEE (reference sequence). The V segment lost 4 bases and the J segment 6 bases; nucleotides outside the gene matches: 9. All of the isolated RNA was reverse transcribed, so expressed TCRB transcripts were sequenced. Sequencing used immunoSEQ multiplex PCR; TCRdb keeps in-frame clones, though not all of them. Of 140,000 to 150,000 clones listed, around 13% were seen once; the top ten hold around 1.4%. This record comes from a study of beta chain features in type 1 diabetes. Study results and limitations: Researchers reported that naive, central memory and Treg TCRB repertoires appeared more similar in patients than in healthy donors. Patients with Type 1 diabetes showed moderately but significantly shorter TCRB CDR3s in all four CD4+ subsets. Possibly, sequencing cDNA over-represented cells that had high TCR expression levels.

This chain joins TRBV5-4 and TRBJ2-3; 9 bases are shared with TRBD2. The origin of this receptor is a man aged 18 to 30 with type 1 diabetes. Sequenced input: central memory CD4+ T cells from blood. This chain's CDR3 is CASSVAGVVFDTQYF. For the CDR3, the DNA is TGTGCCAGCAGCGTAGCGGGGGTCGTGTTCGATACGCAGTATTTT.